This T cell receptor beta chain derives from a study of shared clonotypes between healthy human individuals. Study-wide findings and caveats: Sampling was confined to blood; repertoires within tissues likely differ.

On this clone itself: Its matching antigen is unknown.

The CDR3 totals 14 residues. Germline lookup yields CDR1 SGDLS and CDR2 YYNGEE. V was clipped by 0 bases and J by 5 bases, with 11 bases between them. As originally analysed: Filtering was not the same, since immunoSEQ gave junction-only sequences without quality scores. Produced via immunoSEQ multiplex PCR; TCRdb's table is partial and in-frame only. That table gives V, J and clone size, and the DNA gave D and trimming. In the table there are about 480,000 clones, approximately 85% of which are singletons. The sequence was collected from a woman aged 40 to 50 in good health. Some clones in this sample may be carry-over from other donors' samples. This chain connects TRBV9 to TRBJ1-2, with TRBD1 as a possible D gene (5 bases). Sequenced material: PBMCs. The DNA of the CDR3 is TGTGCCAGCAGCGTAGAAGGGGTTCGGTATGGCTACACCTTC. Encoded protein: CASSVEGVRYGYTF. The full variable domain, its missing parts supplied by reference TRBV9 and TRBJ1-2, is DSGVTQTPKHLITATGQRVTLRCSPRSGDLSVYWYQQSLDQGLQFLIQYYNGEERAKGNILERFSAQQFPDLHSELNLSSLELGDSALYFCASSVEGVRYGYTFGSGTRLTVV.